The source of this T cell receptor (beta chain) is a study of memory CD4+ T cells and cytomegalovirus serostatus. Study-wide context: Healthy Belgian adult donors included roughly ten CMV-positive and some 24 CMV-negative people. Study-level points and caveats: Suggested: most of the CMV-linked TCR signature lies in CD4+ memory cells.

Profiled with immunoSEQ multiplex PCR; TCRdb holds only in-frame clones, not every one. The data contain just over 40,000 clones, about 76% of them seen just once; the ten biggest clones take up approximately 0.77%. Of note for this clone: What it binds is not known.

CDR1 is SNHLY and CDR2 is FYNNEI in the germline V gene. CDR3 length: 16 residues. Trimming took 4 bases from V and 5 from J; bases not matched to a gene: 13. Single viable CD3+CD4+CD8-CD45RO+ cells were sorted as the memory CD4+ T cells. CD4+ T cells were isolated by positive magnetic selection. The receptor's source is an adult in good health and CMV-seronegative. The sample consisted of memory CD4+ T cells from blood. The V call is TRBV2, the J call TRBJ2-7; 8 bases map to TRBD1. The CDR3 nucleotides read TGTGCCAGCAGTGGTAGGGGGGCAGGGGGCAGGAACGAGCAGTACTTC. It encodes CASSGRGAGGRNEQYF.